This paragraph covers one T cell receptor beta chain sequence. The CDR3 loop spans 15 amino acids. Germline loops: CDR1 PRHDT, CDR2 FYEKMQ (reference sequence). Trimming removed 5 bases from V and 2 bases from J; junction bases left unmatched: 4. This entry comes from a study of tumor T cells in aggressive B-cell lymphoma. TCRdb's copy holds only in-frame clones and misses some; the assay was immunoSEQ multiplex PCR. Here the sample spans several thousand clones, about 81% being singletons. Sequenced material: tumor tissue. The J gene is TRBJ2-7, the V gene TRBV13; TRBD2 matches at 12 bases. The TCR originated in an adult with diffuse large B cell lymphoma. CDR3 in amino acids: CASSRGLAGTYEQYV. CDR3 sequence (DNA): TGTGCCAGCAGCCGTGGACTAGCGGGGACCTACGAGCAGTACGTC.